A few counts support the clone carrying this TCR beta chain. Its cognate antigen is unknown. These data belong to a study of beta chain features in type 1 diabetes. Study-wide results and caveats: Moderate but significant shortening of TCRB CDR3s was recorded in all four CD4+ subsets from Type 1 diabetes patients. VDJ junctions from type 1 diabetes patients carried fewer insertions and larger deletions.

What was sequenced were expressed TCRB transcripts, since all of the isolated RNA had been reverse transcribed. TCRdb keeps only in-frame clones here, not all; method: immunoSEQ multiplex PCR. The sample holds roughly 160,000 clones, less than 10% seen once. The authors sorted CD4+ naive, central memory, regulatory and stem cell-like memory cells via CD45RO/CCR7/CD25/CD127/CD95/CD27. The CDR3 consists of 16 residues. In germline, CDR1 is SEHNR, CDR2 FQNEAQ (reference sequence). V lost 4 bases, J lost 2 bases, and 4 bases stayed unmatched. The chain uses TRBV7-9 and TRBJ2-1; 11 nucleotides align to TRBD2. The sequencing input was central memory CD4+ T cells from blood. The receptor comes from a man younger than 35 with type 1 diabetes. Here the CDR3 DNA reads TGTGCCAGCAGCTCCACACTAGCGGGGGCCTACAATGAGCAGTTCTTC. Encoded protein: CASSSTLAGAYNEQFF.